This TCR beta chain is from a study of breast tumors, draining lymph nodes, adjacent tissues. Germline V gene lookup returns CDR1 SGHAT and CDR2 FQNNGV. V lost 4 bases, J lost 6 bases, and 5 bases stayed unmatched. The CDR3 runs 14 residues. TCRdb ran MiXCR on the multiplex PCR reads and lists one entry per CDR3 protein. Of 120,000 or so distinct CDR3 sequences in the sample, 20% were seen once. This clonotype was observed many times. What it recognizes is unknown. Study-wide findings and caveats: The data were judged consistent with most tumor T cells coming from lymph node and expanding in tumor. The lymph node origin of tumor T cells was framed as consistent with a hypothesis, not demonstrated. Tumors had less TCR diversity than lymph nodes, more than nontumor tissue.

Samples came from axillary lymph nodes draining the breast cancer. The sample was axillary lymph node tissue. The chain joins TRBV11-2 to TRBJ2-7; 11 nucleotides agree with TRBD1. The sequence derives from a female donor with breast cancer. Some clones in this sample may be carry-over from other donors' samples. The CDR3 region has the DNA TGTGCCAGCAGCTGCGGACAGGGGGCGTTCGAGCAGTACTTC. It translates to CASSCGQGAFEQYF.